The following is a TCR beta chain sequence with its context. Data came from immunoSEQ multiplex PCR; TCRdb stores just in-frame clones and leaves some out. Here the sample spans around 340,000 clones, approximately 95% being singletons. From germline, CDR1 is SGHDT and CDR2 YYEEEE. The CDR3 sequence is 11 residues long. Trimming stripped 8 bases from V and 4 bases from J, with 7 bases between. The data derive from a study of shared T cell receptors in the human thymus. This clonotype was sampled from a human donor. The V gene is TRBV5-6, the J gene TRBJ2-1; D unclear. Material: thymocytes. CDR3 amino acids: CASESYNEQFF. DNA of the CDR3: TGTGCCAGTGAGAGTTACAATGAGCAGTTCTTC.